These 30 T cell receptor beta chains were all obtained from the same sample, sequenced in a study of T cells after yellow fever vaccination. Via MiXCR, TCRdb re-called the 5' RACE reads, giving one row per CDR3 protein. The profile covers about 340,000 distinct CDR3 sequences, with 3% to 4.5% appearing a single time and approximately 24% taken by the ten largest. The sequences come from PBMCs, collected 5 days after the yellow fever booster vaccination. These receptors were obtained from a man aged 18-30 years who received the YFV17D yellow fever vaccine.

The rearrangement links TRBV7-2 to TRBJ2-7; 9 nucleotides align to TRBD1. The junction had 6 bases not matched to a gene; V was cut back by 7 bases and J by 2 bases. Germline V gene sequence: CDR1 SGHTA, CDR2 FQGNSA. The CDR3 is 14 residues long. The CDR3 region has the DNA TGTGCCAGCACCAGGGGACAGGGAACCTACGAGCAGTACTTC. Translated: CASTRGQGTYEQYF.

The J gene is TRBJ2-1, the V gene TRBV5-1; D not certain. The length of the CDR3 is 13 residues. Trimming removed 1 base at V and 4 bases at J, with 6 bases between. Germline V gene lookup returns CDR1 SGHRS and CDR2 YFSETQ. The CDR3 nucleotides read TGCGCCAGCAGCTTGCGAGAGTACAATGAGCAGTTCTTC. Translation gives CASSLREYNEQFF.

The chain uses TRBV6-6 and TRBJ2-1, with 7 bases identical to TRBD2. V was pared by 0 bases and J by 7 bases, with 3 bases of the junction left unmatched. Germline assignment: CDR1 MNHNY and CDR2 SVGAGI (reference sequence). The CDR3 spans 14 residues. The CDR3, as DNA: TGTGCCAGCAGTTACTCGTACGGGGGGAATGAGCAGTTCTTC. This gives the protein CASSYSYGGNEQFF.

In DNA form, the CDR3 reads TGCAGTGCACAGAGCGGTTGGTCTAGCGGGGGGGTAGGGGAGCAGTTCTTC. Translation gives CSAQSGWSSGGVGEQFF. V usage is TRBV20-1 and J usage is TRBJ2-1; 12 bases map to TRBD2. With V trimmed by 6 bases and J by 10 bases, 19 bases remained unmatched. The germline CDR1 and CDR2 sequences are DFQATT and SNEGSKA (reference sequence). This CDR3 has 17 residues.

Many counts were recorded for this clonotype. The chain combines TRBV29-1 with TRBJ2-3; tentatively, D is TRBD1 or TRBD2 (5 bases each). Per germline, CDR1 SQVTM and CDR2 ANQGSEA. V lost 1 base and J lost 5, with 13 bases in between. The CDR3 has 14 residues. This CDR3 is CSVEGGAGGDTQYF. For the CDR3, the DNA is TGCAGCGTTGAAGGAGGGGCCGGCGGAGATACGCAGTATTTT.

This clonotype was found a few times. CDR3 region: CASSQSGLGPAKNIQYF. Here the CDR3 DNA reads TGTGCCAGCAGCCAATCGGGGCTAGGCCCCGCCAAAAACATTCAGTACTTC. V gene TRBV3-1 combines with J gene TRBJ2-4; D possibly matches TRBD1 or TRBD2 (5 bases each). Germline V gives CDR1 LGHDT, CDR2 YNNKEL (reference sequence). Trimming shortened V by 2 bases and J by 1 base, and 15 bases separated the two germline ends. This CDR3 is built from 17 residues.

This clonotype was counted a few times. V is TRBV7-2 and J is TRBJ1-2, with D maybe TRBD1 (5 bases). V gave up 5 bases and J gave up 5 bases, with 12 bases separating them. Germline V CDR1 and CDR2: SGHTA, FQGNSA. The CDR3 is 13 amino acids. As DNA, the CDR3 is TGTGCCAGCAGCGGACCAGGGCGGTATGGCTACACCTTC. This encodes CASSGPGRYGYTF. The entire variable domain, with the rest obtained from reference TRBV7-2 and TRBJ1-2, is as follows: GAGVSQSPSNKVTEKGKDVELRCDPISGHTALYWYRQSLGQGLEFLIYFQGNSAPDKSGLPSDRFSAERTGGSVSTLTIQRTQQEDSAVYLCASSGPGRYGYTFGSGTRLTVV.

This clonotype has more than one count but fewer than ten. This chain joins TRBV5-1 and TRBJ2-1, with 7 positions matching TRBD2. The CDR3 runs 17 residues. CDR1 SGHRS and CDR2 YFSETQ come from the germline V gene. With 0 bases clipped from V and 0 bases from J, the junction kept 6 bases outside the gene matches. As DNA, the CDR3 is TGCGCCAGCAGCTTGGCCCCGGGGGGTAGCTCCTACAATGAGCAGTTCTTC. It specifies CASSLAPGGSSYNEQFF.

The chain carries TRBV27 and TRBJ2-5; 10 bases are a match to TRBD2. Trimming at V came to 4 bases and at J to 5 bases, leaving 13 bases not matched to a gene. CDR1 and CDR2 from the germline V gene are MNHEY and SMNVEV (reference sequence). The CDR3 runs to 17 residues. CDR3 amino acids: CASSSRAGGPLFETQYF. As DNA, the CDR3 is TGTGCCAGCAGTTCCCGAGCGGGGGGGCCTCTTTTTGAGACCCAGTACTTC.

This clonotype was seen at least ten times. The chain links TRBV5-1 to TRBJ2-5; D call uncertain. The length of the CDR3 is 11 residues. CDR1 is SGHRS and CDR2 is YFSETQ in the germline V gene. Trimming removed 4 bases from V and 3 bases from J, with 4 bases in between. The CDR3 region has the DNA TGCGCCAGCAGCGTCAAAGAGACCCAGTACTTC. The encoded protein is CASSVKETQYF.

This clonotype appeared many times. The chain combines TRBV5-1 with TRBJ2-2; D may correspond to TRBD1 or TRBD2 (5 bases each). CDR1 is SGHRS, CDR2 YFSETQ, per germline. Trimming stripped 3 bases from V and 4 bases from J, with 10 bases between. The CDR3 contains 14 residues. Here the CDR3 reads CASSSGTSTGELFF. The CDR3 coding sequence is TGCGCCAGCAGCTCGGGGACGTCCACCGGGGAGCTGTTTTTT.

The CDR3 sequence: CASSLVPRPDTQYF. DNA for the CDR3: TGTGCCAGCAGCTTAGTCCCCCGCCCAGATACGCAGTATTTT. V is TRBV7-2 and J is TRBJ2-3; D is unresolved. The CDR3 sequence is 14 residues long. Germline CDR1 and CDR2: SGHTA and FQGNSA. V lost 1 base, J lost 4 bases, and 9 bases lay in between.

Only a few counts were recorded for this clonotype. The chain has TRBV7-6 and TRBJ2-1; D may correspond to TRBD1 or TRBD2 (6 bases each). V was pared by 4 bases and J by 4 bases, with 14 bases between. The CDR3 spans 15 residues. Germline V gene sequence: CDR1 SGHVS, CDR2 FNYEAQ. CDR3 DNA: TGTGCCAGCAGCTCGGTAGGGGGGAGGTACAATGAGCAGTTCTTC. The encoded protein is CASSSVGGRYNEQFF.

This clonotype was counted many times. The gene calls are TRBV12-3 or TRBV12-4 and TRBJ2-2, with D maybe TRBD1 (6 bases). Trimming pared 0 bases from V and 3 bases from J, leaving 11 bases between. CDR3 size: 16 residues. CDR3 residues: CASSLAQGSYTGELFF. In DNA, the CDR3 is TGTGCCAGCAGTTTAGCCCAGGGGTCGTACACCGGGGAGCTGTTTTTT.

The chain has TRBV12-3 or TRBV12-4 and TRBJ2-6; D is unclear. The CDR3 consists of 18 residues. Trimming removed 1 base at V and 2 bases at J, with 15 bases between. CDR3 amino acids: CASSLGTVRRTGANVLTF. The CDR3 bases are TGTGCCAGCAGTTTAGGAACAGTGAGGCGTACTGGGGCCAACGTCCTGACTTTC.

The table lists this clonotype with many counts. This chain's CDR3 is CASSPWTGEPDTQYF. The CDR3 nucleotides are TGTGCCAGCAGTCCATGGACAGGGGAACCAGATACGCAGTATTTT. This rearrangement joins TRBV27 to TRBJ2-3, with 9 bases lining up with TRBD1. The CDR3 covers 15 residues. After removal of 5 bases from V and 4 bases from J, the junction contained 7 bases not matched to a gene. Per the germline V gene, CDR1 is MNHEY and CDR2 is SMNVEV (reference sequence).

This clonotype was observed at least ten times. This chain joins TRBV5-5 and TRBJ2-7, with TRBD2 matching 7 bases. V was clipped by 4 bases and J by 3 bases; unmatched bases: 4. The CDR3 totals 13 residues. Per germline, CDR1 SGHKS and CDR2 YYEKEE (reference sequence). The CDR3 region is CASSPGGVYEQYF. CDR3 coding DNA: TGTGCCAGCAGCCCGGGGGGAGTCTACGAGCAGTACTTC.

This clonotype was seen ten or more times. The CDR3 DNA reads as TGCGCCAGCAGCCCGAGGCCGGGACAGGGTCTCGAGACCCAGTACTTC. Its protein is CASSPRPGQGLETQYF. V usage is TRBV4-1 and J usage is TRBJ2-5; 9 bases agree with TRBD1. Germline assignment: CDR1 MGHRA and CDR2 YSYEKL. Germline trimming cut 4 bases from V and 5 bases from J; bases unmatched to any gene: 11. The CDR3 totals 16 residues.

A few counts support this clonotype. The chain uses TRBV7-2 and TRBJ1-2; perhaps TRBD1 as D (5 bases). The germline V and J ends were trimmed by 0 bases and 0 bases, with 11 bases remaining between them. CDR3 length equals 16 residues. Germline V gene data show CDR1 as SGHTA and CDR2 as FQGNSA. This chain's CDR3 is CASSLAHGTSNYGYTF. As DNA, the CDR3 is TGTGCCAGCAGCTTAGCGCATGGGACTTCTAACTATGGCTACACCTTC.

V is TRBV18 and J is TRBJ2-3; 8 bases are a match to TRBD2. The germline V gene has CDR1 KGHSH and CDR2 LQKENI. Unmatched junction bases numbered 3, after V lost 3 bases and J lost 4 bases. This CDR3 spans 14 amino acids. DNA for the CDR3: TGTGCCAGCTCACCCACGGGAGGGCCAGATACGCAGTATTTT. Encoded protein: CASSPTGGPDTQYF.

This clonotype came up a few times. The rearrangement uses TRBV15 and TRBJ2-2, with D unclear. CDR1 and CDR2 from the germline V gene are LNHNV and YYDKDF (reference sequence). There are 16 residues in the CDR3. V was trimmed by 0 bases and J by 7 bases, leaving 15 bases between them. The CDR3 DNA reads as TGTGCCACCAGCAGAGATCCTGGGAAGGTTGGCGGGGAGCTGTTTTTT. This gives the protein CATSRDPGKVGGELFF.

In its sample, this clonotype was seen a few times. This chain connects TRBV20-1 to TRBJ2-1, with 8 bases that match TRBD1. V gave up 0 bases and J gave up 9 bases; unmatched junction bases: 13. This CDR3 has 16 residues. CDR1 and CDR2 (germline): DFQATT, SNEGSKA (reference sequence). The CDR3 DNA reads as TGCAGTGCTAGAGATCCCCGCAGGGGGCCTTCCAGTGAGCAGTTCTTC. It translates to CSARDPRRGPSSEQFF.

This clonotype came up a few times. The CDR3 reads CASSSGRLNSPLHF. CDR3 DNA: TGTGCCAGCAGTTCAGGACGGCTTAATTCACCCCTCCACTTT. This chain connects TRBV12-3 or TRBV12-4 to TRBJ1-6, with D unclear. With 4 bases removed from V and 6 bases from J, the gap between germline ends came to 10 bases. The CDR3 consists of 14 residues.

The genes are TRBV12-3 or TRBV12-4 and TRBJ2-2; D is ambiguous. The germline V and J ends were trimmed by 8 bases and 0 bases, with 19 bases remaining between them. This CDR3 has 17 amino acids. As DNA, the CDR3 is TGTGCCAGCCCCCCTCCACTGGCCACAACGAACACCGGGGAGCTGTTTTTT. As protein: CASPPPLATTNTGELFF.

This clonotype has only a few counts. V and J are TRBV14 and TRBJ2-3; no definite D call. The V and J ends lost 1 base and 2 bases respectively, with 13 bases between them. The CDR3 runs 16 residues. Germline V gene sequence: CDR1 SGHDN, CDR2 FVKESK. DNA of the CDR3: TGTGCCAGCAGCCAAGTCCCCTGGACGGCCACAGATACGCAGTATTTT. Amino acids: CASSQVPWTATDTQYF.

This clonotype was picked up a small number of times. V and J are TRBV27 and TRBJ2-7; 7 bases align to TRBD1. The V gene's germline CDR1 is MNHEY and CDR2 SMNVEV (reference sequence). This CDR3 spans 15 amino acids. V dropped 5 bases and J dropped 2; count of bases not matched to a gene: 9. CDR3 residues: CASSRVGDSTYEQYF. The CDR3 nucleotides are TGTGCCAGCAGTAGGGTCGGGGACAGCACCTACGAGCAGTACTTC.

This chain joins TRBV7-2 and TRBJ2-7; D uncertain. V was cut by 5 bases and J by 3 bases, with 11 bases left in between. CDR3 size: 13 residues. CDR1 SGHTA and CDR2 FQGNSA come from the germline V gene. CDR3 protein: CASSPWNHYEQYF. The CDR3 DNA is TGTGCCAGCAGCCCGTGGAACCACTACGAGCAGTACTTC.

The chain joins TRBV6-5 to TRBJ1-2; TRBD1 is a possible D gene (5 bases). Germline V lookup: CDR1 MNHEY, CDR2 SVGAGI. This CDR3 spans 14 amino acids. V lost 7 bases and J 3 bases, leaving 15 bases between the germline ends. The CDR3 loop reads CASTSRAGDYGYTF. The CDR3 region has the DNA TGTGCCAGCACCTCCAGGGCCGGGGACTATGGCTACACCTTC.

This chain joins TRBV5-1 and TRBJ1-5; D might be TRBD1 (5 bases). This CDR3 is 15 amino acids long. Trimming left V 0 bases short and J 0 bases short, with 7 bases between. CDR1 and CDR2 from the germline V gene are SGHRS and YFSETQ. The CDR3 reads CASSLAGHSNQPQHF. Here the CDR3 DNA reads TGCGCCAGCAGCTTGGCAGGGCATAGCAATCAGCCCCAGCATTTT.

The chain combines TRBV4-3 with TRBJ2-7, with 8 positions matching TRBD1. The junction had 5 bases not matched to a gene; V was cut back by 3 bases and J by 1 base. CDR3 length equals 15 residues. Germline lookup yields CDR1 LGHNA and CDR2 YSLEER. The CDR3 loop is CASSQGTGLSYEQYF. In nucleotides, the CDR3 is TGCGCCAGCAGCCAGGGGACAGGACTTTCCTACGAGCAGTACTTC.